Below are 20 T cell receptor beta chains sequenced from a single sample in a study of blood T cell repertoires in COVID-19. The protocol was immunoSEQ multiplex PCR, while the TCRdb copy is restricted to in-frame clones and leaves out a portion. The profile shows about 310,000 clones, approximately 81% of them singletons. Sequencing was done on a sample of PBMCs or T cells enriched from blood (not recorded which). These receptors came from a woman aged 25 to 45 who had been exposed to COVID-19.

The chain is built from TRBV5-4 and TRBJ1-6; TRBD1 might be the D (6 bases). V was clipped by 2 bases and J by 11 bases, with 14 bases between them. Germline lookup yields CDR1 SGHNT and CDR2 YYREEE (reference sequence). The CDR3 is made up of 14 amino acids. CDR3 loop: CASSFYREGAPLHF. Written as DNA, the CDR3 is TGTGCCAGCAGCTTTTACAGGGAGGGAGCACCCCTCCACTTT.

The chain joins TRBV19 to TRBJ1-5; no clear D gene. V was trimmed by 8 bases and J by 0 bases, leaving 5 bases between them. Germline CDR1 LNHDA, CDR2 SQIVND (reference sequence). CDR3 size: 12 residues. Here the CDR3 reads CASRYSNQPQHF. The CDR3 DNA follows: TGTGCCAGTCGGTATAGCAATCAGCCCCAGCATTTT.

This chain uses TRBV2 with TRBJ1-1; no firm D call. This CDR3 is built from 14 residues. Germline-derived CDR1 and CDR2 are SNHLY and FYNNEI. V was shortened by 5 bases and J by 1 base, with 11 bases between the two germline ends. For the CDR3, the DNA is TGTGCCAGCAGTCAACGAGGCTGGAACACTGAAGCTTTCTTT. This translates into CASSQRGWNTEAFF.

The chain combines TRBV15 with TRBJ2-2, with 8 bases that match TRBD1. Germline assignment: CDR1 LNHNV and CDR2 YYDKDF (reference sequence). The junction had 12 bases not matched to a gene; V was cut back by 10 bases and J by 5 bases. The CDR3 is 15 residues long. The CDR3 loop reads CASGSDRAYTGELFF. The CDR3 bases are TGTGCCAGCGGATCGGACAGGGCCTATACCGGGGAGCTGTTTTTT. Based on the CDR3 plus reference TRBV15 and TRBJ2-2, the full variable domain is DAMVIQNPRYQVTQFGKPVTLSCSQTLNHNVMYWYQQKSSQAPKLLFHYYDKDFNNEADTPDNFQSRRPNTSFCFLDIRSPGLGDTAMYLCASGSDRAYTGELFFGEGSRLTVL.

This clone has just one count. The genes are TRBV9 and TRBJ2-3; 13 bases map to TRBD2. In germline, CDR1 is SGDLS, CDR2 YYNGEE. This CDR3 has 17 amino acids. The ends lost 2 bases at V and 1 base at J; junction bases unmatched: 4. The CDR3 coding sequence is TGTGCCAGCAGCGTCGGGACTAGCGGGACTCGCACAGATACGCAGTATTTT. Residues: CASSVGTSGTRTDTQYF.

The rearrangement joins TRBV3-1 (or the pseudogene TRBV3-2) to TRBJ1-3, with unresolved D. The CDR3 is 14 amino acids. Trimming pared 2 bases from V and 3 bases from J, leaving 8 bases between. Germline lookup yields CDR1 LGHDT and CDR2 YNNKEL (reference sequence). CDR3 region: CASSQRGDGNTIYF. CDR3 DNA sequence: TGTGCCAGCAGCCAAAGAGGAGATGGAAACACCATATATTTT.

The table lists this clone with a few counts. CDR3 bases: TGTGCCAGCAGCCTGAGGACAGGGAACACTGAAGCTTTCTTT. Its protein is CASSLRTGNTEAFF. The rearrangement joins TRBV11-2 to TRBJ1-1, with TRBD1 matching over 7 bases. Germline V gene lookup returns CDR1 SGHAT and CDR2 FQNNGV. Unmatched junction bases numbered 4, after V lost 5 bases and J lost 1 base. CDR3 size: 14 residues.

This chain joins TRBV6-2 or TRBV6-3 and TRBJ2-1; weak D call: TRBD2 (5 bases). This CDR3 has 13 amino acids. Germline V CDR1 and CDR2: MNHEY, SVGEGT. Trimming pared 5 bases from V and 5 bases from J, leaving 10 bases between. The CDR3 spells CASSIFGDNEQFF. The DNA of the CDR3 is TGTGCCAGCAGTATTTTCGGGGACAATGAGCAGTTCTTC.

The V and J genes are TRBV29-1 and TRBJ2-2, with TRBD2 matching over 9 bases. Germline V CDR1 and CDR2: SQVTM, ANQGSEA. The trim removed 2 bases at V and 7 bases at J, leaving 8 bases unmatched. The CDR3 sequence is 15 residues long. CDR3 nucleotide sequence: TGCAGCGTTGAAAGCGGCGGGGGGGCCCACGGGGAGCTGTTTTTT. This codes for CSVESGGGAHGELFF.

This clone has a handful of counts. In the same sample, other DNA sequences code for this CDR3. The V call is TRBV11-2, the J call TRBJ1-2; possible D gene TRBD1, 5 bases. The CDR3 loop spans 15 amino acids. V was cut by 1 base and J by 1 base, with 10 bases left in between. Germline CDR1 SGHAT, CDR2 FQNNGV. In nucleotides, the CDR3 is TGTGCCAGCAGCTTAGGCGGCCAGGGTAACTATGGCTACACCTTC. Translating gives CASSLGGQGNYGYTF. The variable domain in full, completed from reference TRBV11-2 and TRBJ1-2, reads EAGVAQSPRYKIIEKRQSVAFWCNPISGHATLYWYQQILGQGPKLLIQFQNNGVVDDSQLPKDRFSAERLKGVDSTLKIQPAKLEDSAVYLCASSLGGQGNYGYTFGSGTRLTVV.

This chain uses TRBV27 with TRBJ2-7, with 7 bases identical to TRBD1. Germline CDR1 reads MNHEY; CDR2 reads SMNVEV (reference sequence). The CDR3 is 18 amino acids. V was clipped by 5 bases and J by 1 base; unmatched bases: 17. CDR3 loop: CASSKRVRQGFSSYEQYF. The DNA for the CDR3 is TGTGCCAGCAGTAAACGAGTTCGACAGGGCTTCTCATCCTACGAGCAGTACTTC.

The chain recombines TRBV7-3 with TRBJ2-7; 9 bases map to TRBD2. The ends lost 3 bases at V and 7 bases at J; junction bases unmatched: 7. This CDR3 contains 14 residues. From germline, CDR1 is SGHTA and CDR2 FQGTGA. This CDR3 reads CASSFNGGGEEQYF. In DNA, the CDR3 is TGTGCCAGCAGCTTCAATGGCGGGGGGGAAGAGCAGTACTTC.

This clone was recorded a few times. This sequence joins TRBV6-5 and TRBJ1-2; TRBD1 is a possible D gene (6 bases). Trimming removed 2 bases at V and 5 bases at J, with 12 bases between. The CDR3 is 14 amino acids. Germline lookup yields CDR1 MNHEY and CDR2 SVGAGI. For the CDR3, the DNA is TGTGCCAGCAGTTACAACATTGGACAGTATGGCTACACCTTC. It is translated as CASSYNIGQYGYTF.

The rearrangement joins TRBV2 to TRBJ1-4; 9 bases fit TRBD1. Germline values: CDR1 SNHLY, CDR2 FYNNEI. V shed 6 bases, J shed 0 bases, and the junction held 8 bases outside the gene matches. The CDR3 covers 17 residues. CDR3 protein: CASSPLTGGATNEKLFF. The CDR3 nucleotides are TGTGCCAGCAGCCCTTTGACAGGGGGTGCAACTAATGAAAAACTGTTTTTT.

This chain joins TRBV20-1 and TRBJ2-1, with TRBD2 identical over 8 bases. The germline V gene encodes CDR1 DFQATT and CDR2 SNEGSKA (reference sequence). The CDR3 runs to 11 residues. After removal of 7 bases from V and 15 bases from J, the junction contained 11 bases not matched to a gene. The CDR3 DNA reads TGCAGTGGACGAGCCGGGGGGGGTTTGTTCTTC. This sequence encodes CSGRAGGGLFF.

J is TRBJ1-1 and V is TRBV10-1; no definite D call. The CDR3 has 14 amino acids. In germline, CDR1 is WNHNN, CDR2 SYGVQD (reference sequence). V lost 10 bases and J 1 base, leaving 16 bases between the germline ends. The CDR3 DNA follows: TGCGCCACCTCCGAAAGCTCGGGGAACACTGAAGCTTTCTTT. This sequence encodes CATSESSGNTEAFF.

The chain combines TRBV5-1 with TRBJ1-1; tentative D call: TRBD1 (6 bases). Trimming cost V 4 bases and J 3 bases, with 10 bases left between them. The CDR3 length is 13 residues. Germline lookup yields CDR1 SGHRS and CDR2 YFSETQ. The CDR3 nucleotides are TGCGCCAGCAGCCTAAGGGGGTACACTGAAGCTTTCTTT. Encoded protein: CASSLRGYTEAFF.

This chain joins TRBV10-3 and TRBJ1-2; a possible D gene is TRBD1 (5 bases). Per germline, CDR1 ENHRY and CDR2 SYGVKD. The V end lost 2 bases, the J end lost 3 bases, and 25 bases lay between the germline ends. The CDR3 contains 19 residues. In DNA form, the CDR3 reads TGTGCCATCAGTGAGCCGGGTAGTATGAAGGGGCGTGTGGACTATGGCTACACCTTC. Its protein is CAISEPGSMKGRVDYGYTF.

The V gene is TRBV11-2, the J gene TRBJ2-5, with D possibly TRBD2 on 6 matching bases. This CDR3 comprises 16 residues. V was trimmed by 5 bases and J by 5 bases, leaving 21 bases between them. Looked up from germline, CDR1 is SGHAT and CDR2 is FQNNGV. Here the CDR3 DNA reads TGTGCCAGCAGCCCTACCGTCCGGGGGATGAAGGAGACCCAGTACTTC. Translation gives CASSPTVRGMKETQYF.

The V call is TRBV24-1, the J call TRBJ2-3, with TRBD1 as a possible D gene (5 bases). The V end lost 9 bases, the J end lost 3 bases, and 18 bases lay between the germline ends. This CDR3 is 15 amino acids long. Looked up from germline, CDR1 is KGHDR and CDR2 is SFDVKD. This CDR3 is CATGPSGFVTDTQYF. The DNA of the CDR3 is TGTGCCACCGGCCCGTCAGGGTTTGTAACAGATACGCAGTATTTT.